This TCR beta chain stems from a study of blood T cells in healthy people across ages. Study at large: Per every two T cells, about one barcoded beta molecule was captured by template switching.

The germline V gene encodes CDR1 SQVTM and CDR2 ANQGSEA. CDR3 length: 13 residues. The V and J ends lost 1 base and 0 bases respectively, with 4 bases between them. The authors drew 7.5 to 10 milliliters of peripheral blood from each donor. Sample-barcoded 5' priming and a J-beta primer mix drove a second PCR of about 6 to 12 cycles. The yield of each sample was at least 2.5 million CDR3-containing paired-end reads. A single record per CDR3 protein comes from TCRdb applying MiXCR to the 5' RACE reads. The sample has over 950,000 distinct CDR3 sequences, roughly two fifths seen once. This sequence joins TRBV29-1 and TRBJ1-3; D gene uncertain. This TCR was sampled from a man aged 18 to 35 in good health. Sequences were obtained from blood. The CDR3 is CSVEGVSGNTIYF. CDR3 coding DNA: TGCAGCGTTGAAGGAGTCTCTGGAAACACCATATATTTT.